These 32 T cell receptor beta chains were sequenced from one sample in a study of T-cell memory formation after mild COVID-19. Each CDR3 protein gets one entry after TCRdb re-called the 5' RACE reads with MiXCR. In the table there are a few hundred thousand distinct CDR3 sequences, 25% to 30% of which are singletons. The sample consisted of PBMCs or a T cell subset sorted from them (not recorded which). These receptors came from an adult woman who had mild COVID-19 (a few samples of this study predate the infection). Cell type and time point are not known.

This sequence joins TRBV7-9 and TRBJ1-4; no definite D call. CDR1 and CDR2 from the germline V gene are SEHNR and FQNEAQ (reference sequence). Trimming pared 1 base from V and 4 bases from J, leaving 7 bases between. The CDR3 extends over 14 amino acids. The CDR3 coding sequence is TGTGCCAGCAGCTTAGGACCGCATAATGAAAAACTGTTTTTT. The encoded protein is CASSLGPHNEKLFF.

This clonotype was detected once. The J gene is TRBJ1-3, the V gene TRBV2; no clear D. Germline V gene data show CDR1 as SNHLY and CDR2 as FYNNEI. Trimming pared 6 bases from V and 1 base from J, leaving 16 bases between. CDR3 size: 16 residues. The CDR3 spells CASSSRLLGSGNTIYF. In DNA, the CDR3 is TGTGCCAGCAGCTCACGGTTGTTGGGATCTGGAAACACCATATATTTT.

The chain has TRBV12-3 or TRBV12-4 and TRBJ2-5; D gene unclear. The CDR3 length is 14 residues. Trimming removed 6 bases at V and 1 base at J, with 12 bases between. CDR3 region: CASSRQEFQETQYF. The CDR3 region has the DNA TGTGCCAGCAGCCGCCAGGAGTTCCAAGAGACCCAGTACTTC.

The V gene is TRBV4-1, the J gene TRBJ2-3; 7 bases are shared with TRBD1. The CDR3 runs 14 residues. Germline CDR1 is MGHRA and CDR2 is YSYEKL. Germline trimming cut 1 base from V and 7 bases from J; bases unmatched to any gene: 5. This chain's CDR3 is CASSQGDSRHTQYF. CDR3 nucleotide sequence: TGCGCCAGCAGCCAAGGGGACAGTAGACATACGCAGTATTTT.

The CDR3 nucleotides are TGTGCCATCAGTTCCCCCGGGACCTCCTCCTACGAGCAGTACTTC. This encodes CAISSPGTSSYEQYF. This chain uses TRBV10-3 with TRBJ2-7, with D possibly being TRBD1 or TRBD2 (5 bases each). This CDR3 has 15 residues. The V and J ends lost 5 bases and 0 bases respectively, with 14 bases between them. Germline-derived CDR1 and CDR2 are ENHRY and SYGVKD.

This clonotype is a singleton in its sample. This rearrangement joins TRBV6-5 to TRBJ1-6, with 7 bases that match TRBD1. V lost 0 bases, J lost 4 bases, and 6 bases stayed unmatched. CDR1 and CDR2 from the germline V gene are MNHEY and SVGAGI. This CDR3 is 17 amino acids long. The CDR3 region is CASSYSYEGQYNSPLHF. CDR3 in DNA: TGTGCCAGCAGTTACTCTTATGAGGGACAGTATAATTCACCCCTCCACTTT.

The gene calls are TRBV27 and TRBJ2-2; the D is unclear. Trimming removed 0 bases at V and 4 bases at J, with 6 bases between. CDR3 size: 14 residues. Germline V gene lookup returns CDR1 MNHEY and CDR2 SMNVEV (reference sequence). The CDR3 spells CASSLSPGTGELFF. DNA for the CDR3: TGTGCCAGCAGTTTATCGCCCGGCACCGGGGAGCTGTTTTTT.

This chain uses TRBV7-3 with TRBJ1-1, with D possibly matching TRBD1 (6 bases). There are 14 residues in the CDR3. With 5 bases removed from V and 10 bases from J, the gap between germline ends came to 20 bases. Germline V gene sequence: CDR1 SGHTA, CDR2 FQGTGA. In DNA form, the CDR3 reads TGTGCCAGCAGCCCGGGGCAGGGGATGGCAGGAGCTTTCTTT. Translation: CASSPGQGMAGAFF.

The rearrangement joins TRBV11-2 to TRBJ2-1; TRBD2 might be the D (7 bases). Trimming pared 5 bases from V and 12 bases from J, leaving 14 bases between. The CDR3 runs 12 residues. Germline lookup yields CDR1 SGHAT and CDR2 FQNNGV. DNA of the CDR3: TGTGCCAGCAGCAAGAGGGGGGGCTGGCAGTTCTTC. Protein: CASSKRGGWQFF.

The chain couples TRBV5-8 to TRBJ2-1; 9 nucleotides line up with TRBD2. The CDR3 sequence is 16 residues long. CDR1 is SGHTS, CDR2 YDEGEE, per germline. Germline trimming cut 2 bases from V and 8 bases from J; bases unmatched to any gene: 11. CDR3 sequence reads: CASSFSRTSVPYEQFF. The CDR3 coding sequence is TGTGCCAGCAGCTTCTCCAGGACTAGCGTTCCTTATGAGCAGTTCTTC.

This clonotype was observed a handful of times. The rearrangement joins TRBV12-3 or TRBV12-4 to TRBJ2-7; D call uncertain. Trimming took 7 bases from V and 4 from J, leaving 11 bases between them. The CDR3 spans 12 residues. The CDR3 DNA reads as TGTGCCAGCACGGGCCAGCCTTACGAGCAGTACTTC. It yields the protein CASTGQPYEQYF.

The chain recombines TRBV28 with TRBJ1-1; D is ambiguous. The V gene's germline CDR1 is MDHEN and CDR2 SYDVKM. This CDR3 region has 12 residues. V gave up 0 bases and J gave up 7 bases, with 6 bases separating them. The CDR3 nucleotides are TGTGCCAGCAGTTTATGGGCGGGTGAAGCTTTCTTT. Its translation is CASSLWAGEAFF. Using reference TRBV28 and TRBJ1-1 for the parts outside the CDR3, the full variable domain is DVKVTQSSRYLVKRTGEKVFLECVQDMDHENMFWYRQDPGLGLRLIYFSYDVKMKEKGDIPEGYSVSREKKERFSLILESASTNQTSMYLCASSLWAGEAFFGQGTRLTVV.

This clonotype has only a few counts. CDR3 coding DNA: TGCGCCAGTGGACAAGGGGTCCCAGATACGCAGTATTTT. Its translation is CASGQGVPDTQYF. The chain carries TRBV5-1 and TRBJ2-3; a weak D match, TRBD1 (5 bases). Germline V CDR1 and CDR2: SGHRS, YFSETQ. This CDR3 has 13 amino acids. The V and J ends lost 8 bases and 4 bases respectively, with 14 bases between them.

The chain uses TRBV19 and TRBJ1-2; D is uncertain. The CDR3 runs to 13 residues. Germline values: CDR1 LNHDA, CDR2 SQIVND (reference sequence). Trimming cost V 5 bases and J 8 bases, with 15 bases left between them. The CDR3 spells CASSEDGLRGYTF. DNA of the CDR3: TGTGCCAGTAGTGAGGACGGGCTGCGGGGCTACACCTTC.

The rearrangement joins TRBV27 to TRBJ2-7, with TRBD2 matching over 11 bases. The germline CDR1 and CDR2 sequences are MNHEY and SMNVEV (reference sequence). This CDR3 contains 15 residues. The V and J ends lost 5 bases and 0 bases, in that order; junction bases with no gene match: 3. The CDR3 is CASSLAGGFSYEQYF. The DNA of the CDR3 is TGTGCCAGCAGTCTAGCGGGGGGCTTCTCCTACGAGCAGTACTTC.

The chain carries TRBV30 and TRBJ2-3; 10 bases agree with TRBD2. The V gene end was trimmed by 6 bases and the J gene end by 2 bases; junction bases not matched to a gene: 5. Germline V CDR1 and CDR2: GTSNPN, SVGIG (reference sequence). The CDR3 spans 14 residues. The CDR3 nucleotides read TGTGCCTGTAGACTAGCGGGTAACACAGATACGCAGTATTTT. It yields the protein CACRLAGNTDTQYF. Together with reference TRBV30 and TRBJ2-3, the CDR3 gives the full variable domain: SQTIHQWPATLVQPVGSPLSLECTVEGTSNPNLYWYRQAAGRGLQLLFYSVGIGQISSEVPQNLSASRPQDRQFILSSKKLLLSDSGFYLCACRLAGNTDTQYFGPGTRLTVL.

This clonotype was picked up a small number of times. The CDR3 DNA reads TGTGCCAGCAGCGTAGAAACTAGTGACGAGCAGTACTTC. This translates into CASSVETSDEQYF. This chain joins TRBV9 and TRBJ2-7; tentative D call: TRBD2 (5 bases). The germline gives CDR1 SGDLS, CDR2 YYNGEE. Deletions cut 0 bases from V and 5 bases from J, with 9 bases between. CDR3 length: 13 amino acids.

The gene calls are TRBV4-1 and TRBJ1-2; TRBD1 matches 10 bases. The germline gives CDR1 MGHRA, CDR2 YSYEKL. The V segment lost 0 bases and the J segment 8 bases; nucleotides outside the gene matches: 12. This CDR3 is 17 amino acids long. In nucleotides, the CDR3 is TGCGCCAGCAGCCAAGAAAGGGACAGGGGTATAAGAACCGGCTACACCTTC. The encoded protein is CASSQERDRGIRTGYTF.

The chain couples TRBV4-3 to TRBJ2-7; 8 bases are shared with TRBD2. The trim removed 0 bases at V and 0 bases at J, leaving 4 bases unmatched. The CDR3 totals 16 residues. The germline gives CDR1 LGHNA, CDR2 YSLEER. The CDR3 DNA reads as TGCGCCAGCAGCCAAGAATTACTAGCGGCCTCCTACGAGCAGTACTTC. Translation: CASSQELLAASYEQYF.

The chain uses TRBV5-6 and TRBJ2-7; possibly TRBD2 for D (5 bases). From germline, CDR1 is SGHDT and CDR2 YYEEEE. V lost 2 bases and J lost 5, with 23 bases in between. The CDR3 runs to 17 residues. The CDR3 spells CASSFPSGGPWPHEQYF. The CDR3 region has the DNA TGTGCCAGCAGCTTCCCCAGTGGCGGGCCCTGGCCCCACGAGCAGTACTTC.

The V and J genes are TRBV18 and TRBJ1-2; TRBD1 aligns across 8 bases. CDR1 and CDR2 (germline): KGHSH, LQKENI. With V trimmed by 3 bases and J by 6 bases, 12 bases remained unmatched. This CDR3 has 16 residues. CDR3 nucleotides: TGTGCCAGCTCACCGAACACCGGGACAGGAGGACATGGCTACACCTTC. Protein sequence: CASSPNTGTGGHGYTF.

This clonotype was detected only a few times. The gene calls are TRBV4-2 and TRBJ2-1; 11 bases align to TRBD2. Germline V CDR1 and CDR2: LGHNA, YNFKEQ. The CDR3 loop spans 15 amino acids. Trimming took 2 bases from V and 7 from J; bases not matched to a gene: 4. The CDR3 protein is CASSQQGTSGNEQFF. CDR3 nucleotide sequence: TGTGCCAGCAGCCAACAAGGGACTAGCGGAAATGAGCAGTTCTTC.

CDR3 bases: TGTGCCAGCAGCTTAATGGGGGACGGCTACAATGAGCAGTTCTTC. This translates into CASSLMGDGYNEQFF. This chain joins TRBV7-3 and TRBJ2-1; D tentatively reads TRBD1 or TRBD2 (5 bases each). The germline V gene has CDR1 SGHTA and CDR2 FQGTGA. The CDR3 contains 15 residues. Trimming took off 1 base at V and 3 bases at J, with 10 bases between the two ends.

This clonotype was seen only a few times. The V call is TRBV7-9, the J call TRBJ2-3; no firm D call. Per the germline V gene, CDR1 is SEHNR and CDR2 is FQNEAQ (reference sequence). Trimming left V 4 bases short and J 5 bases short, with 4 bases between. The CDR3 has 11 amino acids. CDR3: CASSWLDTQYF. DNA of the CDR3: TGTGCCAGCAGCTGGTTAGATACGCAGTATTTT.

The rearrangement links TRBV15 to TRBJ2-7; possible D gene TRBD2, 5 bases. Trimming took off 8 bases at V and 7 bases at J, with 18 bases between the two ends. This CDR3 contains 13 residues. Per the germline V gene, CDR1 is LNHNV and CDR2 is YYDKDF (reference sequence). CDR3 residues: CATRGGTSAEQYF. CDR3 sequence (DNA): TGTGCCACCCGCGGAGGTACCTCGGCAGAGCAGTACTTC.

This chain links TRBV7-2 with TRBJ1-5, with TRBD1 as a possible D gene (5 bases). The germline CDR1 and CDR2 sequences are SGHTA and FQGNSA. The ends were cut back, 5 bases at V and 0 bases at J, with 11 bases in the middle. This CDR3 spans 15 amino acids. CDR3 residues: CASSPGIYSNQPQHF. CDR3 DNA sequence: TGTGCCAGCAGCCCAGGGATTTATAGCAATCAGCCCCAGCATTTT.

This clonotype was seen a few times. CDR3 DNA sequence: TGTGCCAGCAGTCCCGGGACAGGGGATTTCCGCACTGAAGCTTTCTTT. Its translation is CASSPGTGDFRTEAFF. The rearrangement uses TRBV6-5 and TRBJ1-1; TRBD1 aligns across 10 bases. This CDR3 contains 16 residues. Germline CDR1 MNHEY, CDR2 SVGAGI. V dropped 5 bases and J dropped 4; count of bases not matched to a gene: 10.

V and J are TRBV20-1 and TRBJ2-1; 13 nucleotides match TRBD2. The germline gives CDR1 DFQATT, CDR2 SNEGSKA (reference sequence). CDR3 length: 15 amino acids. V lost 3 bases to trimming and J lost 4 bases; unmatched junction nucleotides: 3. As DNA, the CDR3 is TGCAGTGCTAGGGGACTAGCGGGAAATTACAATGAGCAGTTCTTC. This translates into CSARGLAGNYNEQFF.

The chain employs TRBV29-1 and TRBJ1-1, with TRBD1 matching over 7 bases. J was trimmed by 4 bases and V by 8 bases; bases with no gene match: 13. This CDR3 spans 14 amino acids. Germline lookup yields CDR1 SQVTM and CDR2 ANQGSEA. As DNA, the CDR3 is TGCAGCTCGATGGAAGGGGGCGGGAGCACTGAAGCTTTCTTT. Its translation is CSSMEGGGSTEAFF.

This clonotype has at least ten counts. The gene calls are TRBV18 and TRBJ1-5; 7 nucleotides line up with TRBD1. Per the germline V gene, CDR1 is KGHSH and CDR2 is LQKENI. J was trimmed by 1 base and V by 9 bases; bases with no gene match: 6. This CDR3 comprises 14 residues. Here the CDR3 reads CASSPGQSNQPQHF. The CDR3 region has the DNA TGTGCCAGTAGTCCGGGACAGAGCAATCAGCCCCAGCATTTT.

This clonotype turned up a few times. This chain uses TRBV6-5 with TRBJ2-5; perhaps TRBD2 as D (5 bases). CDR3 length: 14 amino acids. CDR1 and CDR2 from the germline V gene are MNHEY and SVGAGI. The germline V and J ends were trimmed by 2 bases and 4 bases, with 11 bases remaining between them. The CDR3 DNA reads TGTGCCAGCAGTTACCTCGGAGGCGGAGAGACCCAGTACTTC. Its protein is CASSYLGGGETQYF.

The gene calls are TRBV4-3 and TRBJ2-3; TRBD2 matches at 7 bases. Per the germline V gene, CDR1 is LGHNA and CDR2 is YSLEER. Trimming cost V 6 bases and J 6 bases; bases outside gene matches: 9. CDR3 length: 14 amino acids. The CDR3 coding sequence is TGCGCCAGCAGTCAGAGCGGGAAAGACGATACGCAGTATTTT. Translated: CASSQSGKDDTQYF.